This paragraph covers one T cell receptor (beta chain) sequence. Its antigen is unidentified. CD4+CD45RO+CD25- cells were isolated as memory CD4+ T cells. This CDR3 contains 11 residues. V was shortened by 3 bases and J by 5 bases, with 6 bases between the two germline ends. CDR1 and CDR2 from the germline V gene are SGHRS and YFSETQ. Findings of the study overall: Larger-cohort validation covered only one TCR beta V-J rearrangement. Tumor-infiltrating Treg TCR alpha and beta sequences overlapped most with tumor naive CD4+ T cells, then blood naive.

Constant-region reverse primers amplified full-length variable regions, followed by semi-nested Nested Universal Primer A PCR. TCRdb independently ran MiXCR on the 5' RACE reads; one entry per CDR3 protein. The sample contains roughly 42,000 distinct CDR3 sequences, 30% of which appear only once. The J gene is TRBJ2-7, the V gene TRBV5-1; D remains ambiguous. The material sequenced was tumor-infiltrating memory CD4+ T cells sorted from the breast tumor. Regarding subset: memory CD4+ T cells, CD4+CD45RO+CD25-. The receptor comes from a female donor with breast cancer. The CDR3 DNA reads as TGCGCCAGCAGCTCCTTCAACGAGCAGTACTTC. This gives the protein CASSSFNEQYF.